The following is a T cell receptor beta chain sequence with its context. Its antigen is unknown. This record belongs to a study of somatic mutations in cytotoxic T cells in rheumatoid arthritis. TCRdb's copy holds only in-frame clones and misses some; the assay was immunoSEQ multiplex PCR. The table records under 4,000 clones, 83% of them present only once. Study-wide results and limits: Patients with rheumatoid arthritis did not differ significantly from age-matched healthy controls in CD8+ T-cell clonality.

The V gene end was trimmed by 4 bases and the J gene end by 3 bases; junction bases not matched to a gene: 6. This CDR3 region has 14 residues. Germline CDR1 is SGHNT and CDR2 is YENEEA. The rearrangement joins TRBV11-3 to TRBJ2-7, with 7 bases that match TRBD1. Material: CD8+ T cells sorted from blood. This clonotype originated in a woman aged 45-60 years with rheumatoid arthritis. Here the CDR3 reads CASSSGTDLYEQYF. In DNA, the CDR3 is TGTGCCAGCAGCTCAGGGACAGACCTCTACGAGCAGTACTTC.